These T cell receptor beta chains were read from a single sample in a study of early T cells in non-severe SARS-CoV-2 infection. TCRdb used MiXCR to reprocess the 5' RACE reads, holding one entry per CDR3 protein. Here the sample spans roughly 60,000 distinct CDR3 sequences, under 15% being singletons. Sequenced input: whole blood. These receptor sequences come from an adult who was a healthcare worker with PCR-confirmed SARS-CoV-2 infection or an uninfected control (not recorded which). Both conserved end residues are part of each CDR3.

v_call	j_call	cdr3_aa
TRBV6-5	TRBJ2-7	CASSYQGSSSYEQYF
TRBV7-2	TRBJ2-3	CASSPRLAGGADTQYF
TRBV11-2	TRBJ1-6	CASNPGTAGNSPLHF
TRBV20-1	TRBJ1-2	CSAGGGRHYGYTF
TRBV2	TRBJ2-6	CASSEGPFGANVLTF
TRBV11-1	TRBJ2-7	CASSLWPTSYEQYF
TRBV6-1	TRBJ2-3	CASSDRGPTDTQYF
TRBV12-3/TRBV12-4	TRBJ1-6	CASSLALPGSPLHF
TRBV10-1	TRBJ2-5	CASSEAGGRETQYF
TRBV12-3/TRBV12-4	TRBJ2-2	CASSGAGELFF
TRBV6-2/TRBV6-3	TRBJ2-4	CASSKADTRLQYF
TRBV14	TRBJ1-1	CASSQGPGLNTEAFF
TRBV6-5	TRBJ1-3	CASTSGTGPNTIYF
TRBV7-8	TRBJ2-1	CASSLNLPGLEALAEQFF
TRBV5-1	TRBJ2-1	CASSLGPSGDNEQFF
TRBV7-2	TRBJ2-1	CASSLGAAEQFF
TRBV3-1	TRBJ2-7	CASSQAASRDYEQYF
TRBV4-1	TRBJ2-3	CASSPLTGLDTQYF
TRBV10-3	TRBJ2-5	CAISGDVSKETQYF
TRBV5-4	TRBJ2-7	CASSSRQGPYEQYF
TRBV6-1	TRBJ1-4	CASSEGQGPTNEKLFF
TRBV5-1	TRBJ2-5	CASSMTGGEETQYF
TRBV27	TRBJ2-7	CASSTGHYYEQYF
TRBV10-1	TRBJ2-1	CASSAGSSYNEQFF
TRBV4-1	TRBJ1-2	CASSHDPGLKDYTF
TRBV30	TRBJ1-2	CAWSAPAFGVPNYGYTF
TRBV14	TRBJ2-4	CASSQVVTSGVAKNIQYF
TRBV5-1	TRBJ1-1	CASRAAGQLNTEAFF
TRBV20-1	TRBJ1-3	CSATGTGEASGNTIYF
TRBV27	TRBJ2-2	CASSLLDRSSAGELFF
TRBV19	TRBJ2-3	CASSGGLQDTQYF
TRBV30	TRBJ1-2	CAWSETLRGYTF
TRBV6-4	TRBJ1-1	CAGRGQKKKEAFF
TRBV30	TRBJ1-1	CAWSAGTANTEAFF
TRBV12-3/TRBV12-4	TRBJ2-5	CASSLGPERETQYF
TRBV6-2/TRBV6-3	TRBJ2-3	CASSTSGGLRDTQYF
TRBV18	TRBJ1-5	CASSSPNQPQHF
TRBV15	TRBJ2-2	CATSSPRGRLTGELFF
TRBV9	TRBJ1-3	CASSVDGGATGNTIYF
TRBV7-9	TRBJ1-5	CASSFGGTNQPQHF
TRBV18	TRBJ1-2	CASSPPVRTYGYTF
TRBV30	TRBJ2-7	CAWKSGQGSYEQYF
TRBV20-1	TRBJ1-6	CSASQAGGLSPLHF
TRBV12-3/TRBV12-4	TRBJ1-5	CASSLSENQPQHF
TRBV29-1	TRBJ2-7	CSALGGGKSSYEQYF
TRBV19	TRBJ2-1	CASTNLRGNEQFF
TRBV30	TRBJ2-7	CAWSAGTTYEQYF